This T cell receptor (beta chain) was recorded in a study of human versus mouse CDR3 diversity and MHC coevolution. At the level of the study: Reportedly, immunoSEQ detects one in 200,000 T cells with minimized PCR bias.

Repertoires were generated with immunoSEQ multiplex PCR, while TCRdb's copy carries only in-frame clones and drops some. The data show about 83,000 clones, under 95% seen once. A remark on this clone: The target antigen is unknown.

Study outcomes and limitations: iCHAO1 estimated the human TCR beta repertoire at 1.5 million to 2 million clonotypes. On average, humans showed more CDR3 deletions and insertions than mice. Human T cells underwent selection on 6 or 7 different MHC II alleles.

V was shortened by 4 bases and J by 2 bases, with 14 bases between the two germline ends. CDR3 length: 15 residues. Germline CDR1 reads SNHLY; CDR2 reads FYNNEI. The chain is built from TRBV2 and TRBJ1-2, with a possible D match to TRBD1 (6 bases). The origin of this receptor is a person between 25 and 69 years old in good health. Sequenced material: naive CD4+ T cells from blood. Documented subset: CD45RO-negative CD62L-positive naive CD4 T cells. CDR3 in amino acids: CASSVYRDRNYGYTF. CDR3 DNA sequence: TGTGCCAGCAGTGTCTACAGGGATCGAAACTATGGCTACACCTTC.